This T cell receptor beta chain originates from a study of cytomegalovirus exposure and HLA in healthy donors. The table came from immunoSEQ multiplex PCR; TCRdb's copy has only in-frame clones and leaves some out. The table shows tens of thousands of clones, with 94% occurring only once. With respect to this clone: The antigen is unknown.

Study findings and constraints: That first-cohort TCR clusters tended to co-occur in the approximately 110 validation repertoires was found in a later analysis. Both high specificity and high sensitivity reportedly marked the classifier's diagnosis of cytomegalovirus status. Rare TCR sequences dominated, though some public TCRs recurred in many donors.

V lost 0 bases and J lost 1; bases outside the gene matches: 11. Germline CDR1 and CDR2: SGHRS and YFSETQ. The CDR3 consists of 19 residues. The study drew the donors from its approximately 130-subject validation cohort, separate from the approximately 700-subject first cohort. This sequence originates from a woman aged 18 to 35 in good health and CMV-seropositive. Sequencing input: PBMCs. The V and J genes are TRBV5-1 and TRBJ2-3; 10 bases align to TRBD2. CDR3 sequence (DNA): TGCGCCAGCAGCTTGGTTGGCCAGCGGGGGGGCCGTGGCACAGATACGCAGTATTTT. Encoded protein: CASSLVGQRGGRGTDTQYF.